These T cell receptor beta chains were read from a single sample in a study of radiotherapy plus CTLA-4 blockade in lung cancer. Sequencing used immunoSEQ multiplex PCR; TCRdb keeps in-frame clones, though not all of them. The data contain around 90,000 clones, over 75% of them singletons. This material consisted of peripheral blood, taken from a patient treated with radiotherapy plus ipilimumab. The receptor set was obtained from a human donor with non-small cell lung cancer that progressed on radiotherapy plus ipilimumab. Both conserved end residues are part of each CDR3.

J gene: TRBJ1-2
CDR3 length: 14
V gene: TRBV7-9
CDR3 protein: CASSWDYSLGGYTF

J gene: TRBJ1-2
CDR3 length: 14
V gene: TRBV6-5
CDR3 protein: CASPESPGDYGYTF

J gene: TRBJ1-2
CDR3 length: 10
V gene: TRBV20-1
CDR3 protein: CSAWVGGYTF

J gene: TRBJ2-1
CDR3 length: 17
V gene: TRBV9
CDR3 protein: CASSPLWVAGVHNEQFF

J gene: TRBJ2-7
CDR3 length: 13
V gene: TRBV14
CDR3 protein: CASSRNRPYEQYF

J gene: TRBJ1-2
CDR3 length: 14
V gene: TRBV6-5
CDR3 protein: CASSTRTGTAGYTF

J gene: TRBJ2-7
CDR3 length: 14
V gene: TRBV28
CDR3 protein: CASTNRGGTYEQYF

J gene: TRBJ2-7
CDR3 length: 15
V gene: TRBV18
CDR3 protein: CASSQLAGVAYEQYF

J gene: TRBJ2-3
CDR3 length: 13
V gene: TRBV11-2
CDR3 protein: CASSPSGTDTQYF

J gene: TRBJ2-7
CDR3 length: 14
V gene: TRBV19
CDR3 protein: CASSIQGRWDEQYF

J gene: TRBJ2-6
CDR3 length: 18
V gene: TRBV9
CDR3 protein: CASSSQKNRDSGANVLTF

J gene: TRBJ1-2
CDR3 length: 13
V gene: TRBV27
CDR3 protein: CASSLGQGFGYTF

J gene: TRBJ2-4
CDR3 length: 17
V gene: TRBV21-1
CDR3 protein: CASSKLDGIGAKNIQYF

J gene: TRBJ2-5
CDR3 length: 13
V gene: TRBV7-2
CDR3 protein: CASSVSGTPSQYF

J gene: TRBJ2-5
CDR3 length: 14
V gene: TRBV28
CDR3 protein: CASSAGTDEETQYF

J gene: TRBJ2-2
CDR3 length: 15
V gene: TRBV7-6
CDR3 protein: CASTPSGGNTGELFF

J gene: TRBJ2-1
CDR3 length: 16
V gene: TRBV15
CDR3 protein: CATSRTSGGTYNEQFF

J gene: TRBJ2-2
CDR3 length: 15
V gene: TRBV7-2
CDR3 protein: CASSLSARDTGELFF

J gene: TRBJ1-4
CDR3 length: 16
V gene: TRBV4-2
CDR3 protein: CASSQDLGGRNEKLFF

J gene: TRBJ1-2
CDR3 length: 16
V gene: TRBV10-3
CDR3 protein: CAISRRTDQPNYGYTF

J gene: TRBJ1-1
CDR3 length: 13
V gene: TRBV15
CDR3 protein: CATSRLGQGEAFF

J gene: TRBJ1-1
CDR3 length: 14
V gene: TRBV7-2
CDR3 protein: CASSLSRGRAEAFF

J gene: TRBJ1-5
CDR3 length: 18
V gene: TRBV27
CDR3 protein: CASSLSGTGPRSNQPQHF

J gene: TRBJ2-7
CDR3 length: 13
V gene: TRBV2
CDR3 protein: CASTRDSSYEQYF

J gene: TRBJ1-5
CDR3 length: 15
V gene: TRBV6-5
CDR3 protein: CASSPRQGSNQPQHF

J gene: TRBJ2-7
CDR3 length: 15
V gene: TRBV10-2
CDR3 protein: CASSERLAGRFEQYF